Listed below are T cell receptor beta chains from one sample, sequenced in a study of fetal regulatory T cell absence and autoimmunity. Generated by immunoSEQ multiplex PCR, the TCRdb table keeps only in-frame clones and is missing some. The table includes approximately 49,000 clones, roughly 83% detected once. What was sequenced was cord blood. The source of these receptors is a newborn boy with IPEX syndrome. The CDR3 runs from the conserved cysteine through the conserved F or W. A D gene is named only where the DNA matches it firmly. Size tells how often a clone was seen (once, few, many) or the class of an expanded clone, and some rows leave it out.

j_call	v_call	clone_size	d_call	cdr3_aa	cdr3_nt
TRBJ1-1	TRBV10-3	NA	TRBD1	CAISDYRGQRGTEAFF	TGTGCCATCAGTGACTACAGGGGGCAAAGAGGCACTGAAGCTTTCTTT
TRBJ2-1	TRBV7-6	NA	NA	CASSIRDSPYNEQFF	TGTGCCAGCAGCATCCGGGACTCCCCATACAATGAGCAGTTCTTC
TRBJ2-3	TRBV4-1	NA	TRBD2	CASSPILAGVADTQYF	TGCGCCAGCAGCCCGATCCTAGCGGGAGTGGCAGATACGCAGTATTTT
TRBJ1-2	TRBV30	NA	NA	CAWVGLGNYGYTF	TGTGCCTGGGTGGGGTTGGGAAACTATGGCTACACCTTC
TRBJ2-7	TRBV6-5	NA	NA	CASSLGAGRYEQYF	TGTGCCAGCAGTCTAGGAGCGGGTAGGTACGAGCAGTACTTC
TRBJ1-6	TRBV6-5	NA	TRBD1	CASRQGHSPLHF	TGTGCCAGCCGACAGGGGCATTCACCCCTCCACTTT
TRBJ1-2	TRBV21-1	NA	NA	CASSKWQDEANGYTF	TGTGCCAGCAGCAAATGGCAGGACGAAGCTAATGGCTACACCTTC
TRBJ2-1	TRBV30	NA	NA	CAWTTTVSEQFF	TGTGCCTGGACCACGACAGTTTCCGAGCAGTTCTTC
TRBJ2-7	TRBV6-5	once	NA	CASSYEAYEQYF	TGTGCCAGCAGTTACGAGGCCTACGAGCAGTACTTC
TRBJ2-1	TRBV4-1	NA	TRBD1	CASSLDRGLGASYNEQFF	TGCGCCAGCAGCCTAGACAGGGGGCTTGGCGCCTCCTACAATGAGCAGTTCTTC
TRBJ2-7	TRBV6-1	NA	TRBD2	CASSGLAGNSYEQYF	TGTGCCAGCAGCGGACTAGCGGGAAACTCCTACGAGCAGTACTTC
TRBJ2-4	TRBV4-1	NA	NA	CASSHLPGQLAKNIQYF	TGCGCCAGCAGCCACCTCCCGGGACAACTAGCCAAAAACATTCAGTACTTC
TRBJ1-1	TRBV7-9	NA	NA	CASSLEPGDRLNTEAFF	TGTGCCAGCAGCTTAGAGCCTGGAGACAGATTGAACACTGAAGCTTTCTTT
TRBJ2-3	TRBV10-3	NA	TRBD1	CAISPTGGTDTQYF	TGTGCCATCAGCCCTACAGGGGGAACAGATACGCAGTATTTT
TRBJ2-7	TRBV5-4	few	NA	CASSLPPSYEQYF	TGTGCCAGCAGCCTTCCGCCTTCCTACGAGCAGTACTTC
TRBJ1-5	TRBV4-3	NA	TRBD1	CASSPDRGNQPQHF	TGCGCCAGCAGCCCGGACAGGGGAAATCAGCCCCAGCATTTT
TRBJ2-7	TRBV4-1	NA	NA	CASSPRTESFEQYF	TGCGCCAGCAGTCCTAGGACCGAAAGTTTCGAGCAGTACTTC
TRBJ2-7	TRBV6-1	few	NA	CASSEWIGKASYEQYF	TGTGCCAGCAGTGAGTGGATCGGGAAGGCATCCTACGAGCAGTACTTC
TRBJ1-2	TRBV29-1	NA	NA	CSVEGRGSTHYGYTF	TGCAGCGTTGAAGGCCGAGGGTCGACCCACTATGGCTACACCTTC
TRBJ1-2	TRBV7-8	NA	NA	CASSSAAGRDGYTF	TGTGCCAGCAGCTCTGCGGCAGGGAGGGATGGCTACACCTTC
TRBJ1-5	TRBV6-5	few	NA	CATKGASDQPQHF	TGTGCCACTAAAGGGGCTTCAGATCAGCCCCAGCATTTT
TRBJ2-1	TRBV5-1	NA	NA	CASRDVGGGPVNEQFF	TGCGCCAGCAGGGATGTTGGCGGAGGGCCGGTCAACGAGCAGTTCTTC
TRBJ2-7	TRBV11-2	NA	TRBD2	CASSLRASGGYEQYF	TGTGCCAGCAGCTTAAGGGCTAGCGGGGGCTACGAGCAGTACTTC
TRBJ1-1	TRBV21-1	NA	NA	CASSKDGTGGRDTEAFF	TGTGCCAGCAGCAAAGATGGGACAGGGGGCAGGGACACTGAAGCTTTCTTT
TRBJ1-1	TRBV5-1	NA	TRBD1	CASSGFPGQGRILNTEAFF	TGCGCCAGCAGCGGATTTCCGGGACAGGGTCGTATTTTGAACACTGAAGCTTTCTTT
TRBJ1-2	TRBV7-9	NA	TRBD1	CASSSRDRGHNGYTF	TGTGCCAGCAGCTCACGGGACAGGGGGCACAATGGCTACACCTTC